The 11 T cell receptor beta chains presented below share a single source sample, sequenced in a study of CD8 T cells in ankylosing spondylitis. General study results and limits: Eight highly homologous variants made up a TCR beta motif, and this motif appeared characteristic of ankylosing spondylitis blood.

The antigens of these receptors remain unknown. TCRdb used MiXCR to reprocess the 5' RACE reads, holding one entry per CDR3 protein. The data show hundreds of thousands of distinct CDR3 sequences, more than 25% seen once. Sequencing was done on a sample of blood, either unsorted or a sorted T cell fraction (not recorded which). These receptors all come from a male donor with ankylosing spondylitis.

The chain has TRBV7-8 and TRBJ2-3; 10 nucleotides match TRBD2. Germline values: CDR1 SGHVS, CDR2 FQNEAQ. The J segment lost 3 bases and the V segment lost 5 bases, leaving 11 bases of the junction unmatched. The CDR3 is 17 amino acids. The CDR3 loop is CASSPVGLAGGTDTQYF. The CDR3 DNA reads as TGTGCCAGCAGCCCCGTAGGTTTAGCGGGAGGTACAGATACGCAGTATTTT.

This clonotype was seen a handful of times. The genes are TRBV27 and TRBJ2-3, with TRBD2 as a possible D gene (6 bases). CDR1 is MNHEY, CDR2 SMNVEV, per germline (reference sequence). The CDR3 sequence is 14 residues long. Trimming removed 4 bases from V and 6 bases from J, with 14 bases in between. CDR3 coding DNA: TGTGCCAGCAGTTCGGGGGACCGTAGGGATACGCAGTATTTT. Its protein product is CASSSGDRRDTQYF.

The CDR3 bases are TGCGCCAGCAGCCTCGTTTCGGACAGCAATGAAAAACTGTTTTTT. Protein sequence: CASSLVSDSNEKLFF. V usage is TRBV5-1 and J usage is TRBJ1-4; tentatively, D is TRBD1 (6 bases). The V and J ends lost 4 bases and 5 bases respectively, with 15 bases between them. CDR3 length: 15 residues. Germline V gene data show CDR1 as SGHRS and CDR2 as YFSETQ.

The chain uses TRBV7-2 and TRBJ2-1, with 8 bases matching TRBD1. The CDR3 runs to 15 residues. The junction had 3 bases not matched to a gene; V was cut back by 1 base and J by 4 bases. The V gene's germline CDR1 is SGHTA and CDR2 FQGNSA. This CDR3 is CASSLEGQGYNEQFF. In DNA form, the CDR3 reads TGTGCCAGCAGCTTAGAAGGACAGGGATACAATGAGCAGTTCTTC. The full variable domain, its missing parts supplied by reference TRBV7-2 and TRBJ2-1, is GAGVSQSPSNKVTEKGKDVELRCDPISGHTALYWYRQSLGQGLEFLIYFQGNSAPDKSGLPSDRFSAERTGGSVSTLTIQRTQQEDSAVYLCASSLEGQGYNEQFFGPGTRLTVL.

This clonotype was picked up a small number of times. V usage is TRBV24-1 and J usage is TRBJ1-1; D is perhaps TRBD1 (6 bases). The germline gives CDR1 KGHDR, CDR2 SFDVKD. The CDR3 covers 13 residues. The V and J ends lost 6 bases and 9 bases respectively, with 16 bases between them. The CDR3 nucleotides read TGTGCCACCAGTCAACAGGGTTCAATGAAAGCTTTCTTT. It yields the protein CATSQQGSMKAFF.

This clonotype was seen at least ten times. The V gene is TRBV29-1, the J gene TRBJ2-2; D gene uncertain. V gave up 2 bases and J gave up 2 bases, with 12 bases separating them. The CDR3 extends over 15 amino acids. Germline V gene lookup returns CDR1 SQVTM and CDR2 ANQGSEA. CDR3 amino acids: CSVEWSGGNTGELFF. CDR3 nucleotide sequence: TGCAGCGTTGAATGGTCTGGTGGAAACACCGGGGAGCTGTTTTTT.

V gene TRBV5-5 combines with J gene TRBJ1-3; D is unresolved. The CDR3 runs 14 residues. Germline V gives CDR1 SGHKS, CDR2 YYEKEE (reference sequence). V was shortened by 0 bases and J by 2 bases, with 6 bases between the two germline ends. The CDR3, as DNA: TGTGCCAGCAGCTTGGGAGATCCTGGAAACACCATATATTTT. It is translated as CASSLGDPGNTIYF.

The chain recombines TRBV20-1 with TRBJ2-3, with 8 nucleotides matching TRBD1. The V segment lost 8 bases and the J segment 6 bases; nucleotides outside the gene matches: 4. This CDR3 spans 11 amino acids. The V gene's germline CDR1 is DFQATT and CDR2 SNEGSKA (reference sequence). CDR3 bases: TGCAGTAGACAGGGGTTGGATACGCAGTATTTT. Protein product: CSRQGLDTQYF.

This clonotype occurred many times. This chain joins TRBV7-4 and TRBJ2-3, with TRBD2 as a possible D gene (6 bases). The germline V gene has CDR1 SGHVT and CDR2 SQSDAQ. This CDR3 has 16 residues. V lost 1 base to trimming and J lost 1 base, with 12 bases between them. CDR3 nucleotide sequence: TGTGCCAGCAGCTTAGTGGAGGGAGAGGGCACAGATACGCAGTATTTT. Translation: CASSLVEGEGTDTQYF.

The chain joins TRBV20-1 to TRBJ2-5; the D is unclear. Per the germline V gene, CDR1 is DFQATT and CDR2 is SNEGSKA (reference sequence). The CDR3 has 14 residues. The V end lost 1 base, the J end lost 5 bases, and 14 bases lay between the germline ends. The CDR3 loop reads CSARAPTPMETQYF. The CDR3 DNA follows: TGCAGTGCTAGAGCCCCGACTCCAATGGAGACCCAGTACTTC.

This chain links TRBV20-1 with TRBJ2-5; 8 bases line up with TRBD2. The CDR3 sequence is 15 residues long. V trimming: 2 bases; J trimming: 4 bases; junction bases outside the gene matches: 9. Germline assignment: CDR1 DFQATT and CDR2 SNEGSKA (reference sequence). Here the CDR3 reads CSARSRRLAGETQYF. DNA for the CDR3: TGCAGTGCTAGATCCCGGCGGCTAGCGGGAGAGACCCAGTACTTC.